This T cell receptor (beta chain) was documented in a study of OX40 agonist ivuxolimab in advanced cancers. In the study overall: Each patient was given ivuxolimab into a vein every 2 weeks, at 0.01 to 10 mg/kg. Prior anti-PD-1, anti-PD-L1 or anti-CTLA-4 therapy was allowed; 35% to 40% had some. Overall study results and limits: In the 0.1 to 3.0 mg/kg range, CD4+ and CD8+ blood T cells had expanded clonally by week 6. Which antigen the expanded peripheral T cells recognized is unknown.

Note on this clone: The antigen is undetermined.

Libraries were prepared by immunoSEQ multiplex PCR; TCRdb keeps only in-frame clonotypes and omits some of them. Of tens of thousands of clones listed, around 87% are singletons. V shed 4 bases and J 8 bases; nucleotides not matched to a gene: 6. Germline V gene sequence: CDR1 MNHNY, CDR2 SVGAGI (reference sequence). This CDR3 is 13 amino acids long. Specimen: CD4+ or CD8+ T cells sorted from blood, collected in a trial of the OX40 agonist ivuxolimab. The TCR was taken from an adult with an advanced solid tumor such as melanoma, head and neck, liver or kidney cancer. V and J are TRBV6-6 and TRBJ1-2; 8 bases agree with TRBD1. CDR3: CASSSTGDWGYTF. The CDR3 DNA follows: TGTGCCAGCAGTTCGACAGGGGATTGGGGCTACACCTTC.